This paragraph covers one T cell receptor (beta chain) sequence. Under the authors' procedure: Reference gene primer amplification in the assay estimated nucleated cell counts. Only in-frame clones appear in the TCRdb table, and some are missing; sequencing was by immunoSEQ multiplex PCR. V and J calls and clone size are copied from that table; D and trimming were computed from the DNA. Among about 670,000 clones listed, about 87% were seen once. From germline, CDR1 is ENHRY and CDR2 SYGVKD. The CDR3 has 13 residues. V was cut by 4 bases and J by 4 bases, with 7 bases left in between. The sample belongs to a study of blood T cell repertoires in COVID-19.

The source is a woman between 18 and 30 years old with acute or convalescent COVID-19. V gene TRBV10-3 combines with J gene TRBJ2-2, with a tentative D call TRBD2 (6 bases). Sequencing used peripheral blood. The DNA for the CDR3 is TGTGCCATCAGTGTGGGGGGCACCGGGGAGCTGTTTTTT. Translating it yields CAISVGGTGELFF.